A single sample gave rise to the 25 T cell receptor beta chains below, sequenced in a study of CD8+ T cells in alopecia areata. Extracted from the samples, RNA was reverse transcribed into cDNA to serve as the sequencing template. TCRdb keeps only in-frame clones here, not all; method: immunoSEQ multiplex PCR. The sample contains more than 150,000 clones, roughly 61% of which appear only once. The treatment is: oral pan-JAK inhibitor, 5-10 mg twice daily. The material was CD8+ T cells sorted from blood, obtained at week 24, from a patient treated with tofacitinib. These receptors all come from a human donor with alopecia areata.

The chain employs TRBV5-1 and TRBJ2-3; D may be TRBD1 or TRBD2 (5 bases each). CDR3 size: 15 residues. The germline gives CDR1 SGHRS, CDR2 YFSETQ. Trimming shortened V by 1 base and J by 1 base, and 10 bases separated the two germline ends. Here the CDR3 reads CASSLPGRGTDTQYF. DNA for the CDR3: TGCGCCAGCAGCTTGCCGGGACGAGGCACAGATACGCAGTATTTT.

This clone was picked up a small number of times. The rearrangement uses TRBV7-8 and TRBJ2-3; a weak D match, TRBD1 (6 bases). The CDR3 contains 15 residues. Per the germline V gene, CDR1 is SGHVS and CDR2 is FQNEAQ. Trimming left V 5 bases short and J 6 bases short, with 18 bases between. CDR3 residues: CASSPYWGLGDTQYF. CDR3 sequence (DNA): TGTGCCAGCAGCCCTTACTGGGGGCTAGGGGATACGCAGTATTTT.

In nucleotides, the CDR3 is TGTGCCAGCAGCCAAGCCTTAGCGGGGCGAGACTACGAGCAGTACTTC. Its translation is CASSQALAGRDYEQYF. The chain combines TRBV4-2 with TRBJ2-7; the match to TRBD2 covers 8 bases. Germline V gene sequence: CDR1 LGHNA, CDR2 YNFKEQ. The CDR3 sequence is 16 residues long. With 1 base clipped from V and 3 bases from J, the junction kept 8 bases outside the gene matches.

The genes are TRBV7-6 and TRBJ2-7, with 10 bases aligning to TRBD1. V gave up 1 base and J gave up 2 bases; unmatched junction bases: 5. Germline-derived CDR1 and CDR2 are SGHVS and FNYEAQ. The CDR3 totals 16 residues. CDR3: CASSLESGQGTYEQYF. CDR3 nucleotide sequence: TGTGCCAGCAGCTTAGAGTCGGGACAGGGGACCTACGAGCAGTACTTC.

The chain has TRBV9 and TRBJ1-2; 7 nucleotides match TRBD1. Per the germline V gene, CDR1 is SGDLS and CDR2 is YYNGEE. The CDR3 extends over 13 amino acids. After removal of 3 bases from V and 5 bases from J, the junction contained 4 bases not matched to a gene. The CDR3 region is CASSGYRGYGYTF. The CDR3, as DNA: TGTGCCAGCAGCGGATACAGGGGTTATGGCTACACCTTC.

The chain uses TRBV6-6 and TRBJ2-3; D call uncertain. CDR3 length equals 15 residues. The germline CDR1 and CDR2 sequences are MNHNY and SVGAGI (reference sequence). V was trimmed by 6 bases and J by 5 bases, leaving 18 bases between them. CDR3 loop: CASRVVGDAQDTQYF. Written as DNA, the CDR3 is TGTGCCAGCAGAGTCGTTGGGGATGCACAAGATACGCAGTATTTT.

The rearrangement joins TRBV7-9 to TRBJ2-2; D perhaps matches TRBD1 (6 bases). The germline V and J ends were trimmed by 8 bases and 4 bases, with 14 bases remaining between them. CDR3 length: 14 residues. CDR1 and CDR2 from the germline V gene are SEHNR and FQNEAQ (reference sequence). The CDR3 is CASPGQRGTGELFF. DNA of the CDR3: TGTGCCAGCCCCGGACAGCGAGGCACCGGGGAGCTGTTTTTT. The variable domain in full, completed from reference TRBV7-9 and TRBJ2-2, reads DTGVSQNPRHKITKRGQNVTFRCDPISEHNRLYWYRQTLGQGPEFLTYFQNEAQLEKSRLLSDRFSAERPKGSFSTLEIQRTEQGDSAMYLCASPGQRGTGELFFGEGSRLTVL.

The sample holds a few counts of this clone. V and J are TRBV5-1 and TRBJ1-2; D is possibly TRBD1 (6 bases). CDR3 size: 15 residues. The germline V and J ends were trimmed by 1 base and 4 bases, with 14 bases remaining between them. Germline V gene sequence: CDR1 SGHRS, CDR2 YFSETQ. The CDR3 region is CASSLYTGKGYGYTF. The CDR3 coding sequence is TGCGCCAGCAGCTTGTATACAGGGAAAGGCTATGGCTACACCTTC.

V and J are TRBV12-5 and TRBJ2-7; 8 bases are a match to TRBD1. Germline CDR1 LGHNT, CDR2 FRNRAP. With 0 bases clipped from V and 0 bases from J, the junction kept 16 bases outside the gene matches. CDR3 size: 20 residues. For the CDR3, the DNA is TGTGCTAGTGGTTTGGTACGCTCTGGTTGGGGCAGGGGGCTCTCCTACGAGCAGTACTTC. Translated, it gives CASGLVRSGWGRGLSYEQYF.

This clone turned up a few times. V and J are TRBV5-1 and TRBJ2-1; a possible D gene is TRBD2 (5 bases). The CDR3 has 15 residues. CDR1 and CDR2 from the germline V gene are SGHRS and YFSETQ. The V end lost 0 bases, the J end lost 8 bases, and 15 bases lay between the germline ends. This CDR3 is CASSLGDYNSDEQFF. CDR3 nucleotides: TGCGCCAGCAGCTTGGGAGACTACAACTCGGATGAGCAGTTCTTC.

The gene calls are TRBV18 and TRBJ2-7; D gene ambiguous. V dropped 6 bases and J dropped 5 bases, with 11 bases sitting between them. The CDR3 sequence is 12 residues long. Germline V lookup: CDR1 KGHSH, CDR2 LQKENI. The CDR3 protein is CASSRRHDEQYF. The CDR3, as DNA: TGTGCCAGCTCTCGAAGACACGACGAGCAGTACTTC.

This clone is labeled medium-sized. This chain uses TRBV14 with TRBJ2-1; D gene uncertain. The germline V and J ends were trimmed by 5 bases and 8 bases, with 10 bases remaining between them. Germline CDR1 is SGHDN and CDR2 is FVKESK. There are 12 residues in the CDR3. The CDR3 DNA is TGTGCCAGCAGCTCTTTTTTGGATGAGCAGTTCTTC. Translated: CASSSFLDEQFF.

The chain employs TRBV7-9 and TRBJ1-5, with TRBD1 identical over 7 bases. Germline loops: CDR1 SEHNR, CDR2 FQNEAQ (reference sequence). J gave up 7 bases and V 4 bases, and 7 bases lay outside the gene matches. The CDR3 is 14 residues long. Written as DNA, the CDR3 is TGTGCCAGCAGCTCGACAGGGTTCGGACAGCCCCAGCATTTT. Protein product: CASSSTGFGQPQHF. The complete variable domain, with remaining parts taken from reference TRBV7-9 and TRBJ1-5, reads DTGVSQNPRHKITKRGQNVTFRCDPISEHNRLYWYRQTLGQGPEFLTYFQNEAQLEKSRLLSDRFSAERPKGSFSTLEIQRTEQGDSAMYLCASSSTGFGQPQHFGDGTRLSIL.

This chain uses TRBV27 with TRBJ2-2; a possible D gene is TRBD1 (6 bases). CDR1 is MNHEY, CDR2 SMNVEV, per germline (reference sequence). V was trimmed by 5 bases and J by 1 base, leaving 14 bases between them. This CDR3 comprises 16 residues. The CDR3 DNA reads as TGTGCCAGCAGTACAGGGAGCCAACTGAACACCGGGGAGCTGTTTTTT. This codes for CASSTGSQLNTGELFF.

This chain links TRBV7-9 with TRBJ1-6; TRBD1 is a possible D gene (5 bases). The germline V and J ends were trimmed by 5 bases and 2 bases, with 16 bases remaining between them. The CDR3 totals 17 residues. CDR1 and CDR2 (germline): SEHNR, FQNEAQ (reference sequence). The CDR3 DNA sequence: TGTGCCAGCAGCCTTGACAGTCTCTCCCCCTATAATTCACCCCTCCACTTT. Its protein is CASSLDSLSPYNSPLHF.

This sequence joins TRBV29-1 and TRBJ2-7; 8 nucleotides agree with TRBD2. The junction had 13 bases not matched to a gene; V was cut back by 2 bases and J by 4 bases. Germline-derived CDR1 and CDR2 are SQVTM and ANQGSEA. The CDR3 extends over 16 amino acids. CDR3 residues: CSVEYRTGGVEYEQYF. DNA for the CDR3: TGCAGCGTTGAATACCGTACCGGGGGGGTTGAGTACGAGCAGTACTTC.

This rearrangement joins TRBV9 to TRBJ1-2; D gene uncertain. Germline values: CDR1 SGDLS, CDR2 YYNGEE. The V end lost 0 bases, the J end lost 0 bases, and 3 bases lay between the germline ends. This CDR3 has 13 amino acids. The CDR3 is CASSVAANYGYTF. CDR3 DNA: TGTGCCAGCAGCGTAGCCGCTAACTATGGCTACACCTTC.

The V call is TRBV30, the J call TRBJ2-1; 11 bases map to TRBD2. V lost 5 bases, J lost 0 bases, and 6 bases stayed unmatched. This CDR3 region has 16 residues. In germline, CDR1 is GTSNPN, CDR2 SVGIG (reference sequence). CDR3 sequence reads: CAWGLAGSYSYNEQFF. CDR3 bases: TGTGCCTGGGGACTAGCGGGCTCCTACTCCTACAATGAGCAGTTCTTC.

This clone was counted once. This chain joins TRBV2 and TRBJ2-2, with a possible D match to TRBD1 (7 bases). The CDR3 is made up of 12 amino acids. Trimming took 10 bases from V and 6 from J, leaving 12 bases between them. Germline V gene lookup returns CDR1 SNHLY and CDR2 FYNNEI. Written as DNA, the CDR3 is TGTGCCACCTCAGGGGGGCCCGGGGAGCTGTTTTTT. Protein product: CATSGGPGELFF.

This clone was picked up a small number of times. This sequence joins TRBV5-5 and TRBJ1-2; weak D call: TRBD1 (5 bases). This CDR3 contains 15 residues. Trimming took off 4 bases at V and 8 bases at J, with 21 bases between the two ends. Germline CDR1 is SGHKS and CDR2 is YYEKEE (reference sequence). The CDR3 is CASSDHPGAKLGYTF. DNA for the CDR3: TGTGCCAGCAGCGACCATCCCGGGGCCAAGCTGGGCTACACCTTC.

The chain couples TRBV11-2 to TRBJ2-5; 11 bases line up with TRBD2. The germline V gene has CDR1 SGHAT and CDR2 FQNNGV. This CDR3 is built from 15 residues. The junction had 5 bases not matched to a gene; V was cut back by 8 bases and J by 0 bases. The CDR3 coding sequence is TGTGCCAGCGAAGAGACTAGCGGGGACCAAGAGACCCAGTACTTC. Translation: CASEETSGDQETQYF.

This clone appeared a few times. The sample has other DNA sequences that encode this CDR3 too. J is TRBJ2-3 and V is TRBV7-9; D gene ambiguous. CDR1 SEHNR and CDR2 FQNEAQ come from the germline V gene (reference sequence). This CDR3 region has 12 residues. The V end was cut by 4 bases, the J end by 0 bases, with 2 bases between. DNA for the CDR3: TGTGCCAGCAGCTCTAGCACAGATACGCAGTATTTT. It is translated as CASSSSTDTQYF.

This clone showed up just a few times. The rearrangement links TRBV15 to TRBJ2-5; 7 positions agree with TRBD1. Germline lookup yields CDR1 LNHNV and CDR2 YYDKDF (reference sequence). This CDR3 spans 16 amino acids. Trimming cost V 0 bases and J 1 base; bases outside gene matches: 5. The CDR3 sequence: CATSRDLGQPQETQYF. CDR3 in DNA: TGTGCCACCAGCAGAGATCTGGGACAGCCCCAAGAGACCCAGTACTTC.

The gene calls are TRBV30 and TRBJ1-1; 8 nucleotides agree with TRBD1. Germline values: CDR1 GTSNPN, CDR2 SVGIG (reference sequence). The CDR3 is 13 amino acids. V lost 2 bases, J lost 5 bases, and 4 bases stayed unmatched. The chain's CDR3 is CAWSPWDRTEAFF. CDR3 coding DNA: TGTGCCTGGAGTCCTTGGGACAGGACTGAAGCTTTCTTT.

This clone occurred a few times. Other DNA sequences in this sample translate to the same CDR3. The chain recombines TRBV5-6 with TRBJ1-6; D gene ambiguous. The CDR3 is 12 residues long. V lost 0 bases, J lost 7 bases, and 2 bases lay in between. CDR1 is SGHDT, CDR2 YYEEEE, per germline. CDR3 coding DNA: TGTGCCAGCAGCTTGGGGAATTCACCCCTCCACTTT. This sequence encodes CASSLGNSPLHF.